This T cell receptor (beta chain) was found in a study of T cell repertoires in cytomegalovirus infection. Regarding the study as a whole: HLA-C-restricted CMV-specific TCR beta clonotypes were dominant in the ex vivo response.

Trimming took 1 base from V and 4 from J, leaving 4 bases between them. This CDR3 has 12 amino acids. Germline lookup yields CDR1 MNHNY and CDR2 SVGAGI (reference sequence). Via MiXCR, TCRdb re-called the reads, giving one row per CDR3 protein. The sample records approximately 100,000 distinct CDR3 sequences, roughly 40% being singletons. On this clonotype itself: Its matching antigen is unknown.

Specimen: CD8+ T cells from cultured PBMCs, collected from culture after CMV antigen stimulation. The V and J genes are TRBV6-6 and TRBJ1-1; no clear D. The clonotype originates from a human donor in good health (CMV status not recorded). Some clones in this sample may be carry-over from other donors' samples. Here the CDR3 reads CASSYLTTEAFF. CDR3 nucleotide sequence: TGTGCCAGCAGTTACTTAACCACTGAAGCTTTCTTT.